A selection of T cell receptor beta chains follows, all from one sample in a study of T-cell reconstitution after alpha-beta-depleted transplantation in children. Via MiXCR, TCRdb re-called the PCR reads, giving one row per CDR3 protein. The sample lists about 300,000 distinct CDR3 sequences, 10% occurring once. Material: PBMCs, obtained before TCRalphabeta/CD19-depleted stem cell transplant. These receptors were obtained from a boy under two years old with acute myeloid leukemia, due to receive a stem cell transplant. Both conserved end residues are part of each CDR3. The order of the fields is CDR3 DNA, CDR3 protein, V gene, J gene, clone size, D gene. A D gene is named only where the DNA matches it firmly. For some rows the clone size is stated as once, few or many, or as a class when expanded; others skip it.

TGTGCCAGCAGCTTAGTGACGGGGGGGCAAGAGACCCAGTACTTC,CASSLVTGGQETQYF,TRBV7-2,TRBJ2-5,few,TRBD2
TGCGCCAGCAGCCAAGATTCAGCGGGAGGTACGCAGTATTTT,CASSQDSAGGTQYF,TRBV4-3,TRBJ2-3,many,TRBD2
TGCAGTGCTCTAGCGGTCGATGAGCAGTTCTTC,CSALAVDEQFF,TRBV20-1,TRBJ2-1,many,TRBD2
TGTGCCCGCCGGGACAGCAGGAGTGTTGGGAACGAGCAGTACTTC,CARRDSRSVGNEQYF,TRBV28,TRBJ2-7,NA,TRBD1
TGTGCCAGCAGCGCCATCCCCCCGGGACCTGGTTTCGGCACTGAAGCTTTCTTT,CASSAIPPGPGFGTEAFF,TRBV9,TRBJ1-1,NA,NA
TGTGCCAGCAGTCCTAACAGGGCCCACGAGCAGTACTTC,CASSPNRAHEQYF,TRBV12-3/TRBV12-4,TRBJ2-7,many,NA
TGTGCCAGCTGCCCCCCCCAGGGACTAGCGGGAGACCCCTACGAGCAGTACTTC,CASCPPQGLAGDPYEQYF,TRBV9,TRBJ2-7,many,TRBD2
TGTGCCAGCAGTTACTCGATATCGTCCTCAGCCCGGGGGACCCAGTACTTC,CASSYSISSSARGTQYF,TRBV6-5,TRBJ2-5,many,NA
TGTGCCACCAGTGATTTAAGGGCAGGGAACTCTGGGGCCAACGTCCTGACTTTC,CATSDLRAGNSGANVLTF,TRBV24-1,TRBJ2-6,many,NA
TGCGCCAGCAGCGAGGCGTCCCACGGGACAGGGCATACAACTAATGAAAAACTGTTTTTT,CASSEASHGTGHTTNEKLFF,TRBV5-1,TRBJ1-4,many,TRBD1
TGCGCCAGCAGCTTGAGGGGGCGCGATTATTCACCCCTCCACTTT,CASSLRGRDYSPLHF,TRBV5-1,TRBJ1-6,many,TRBD1
TGCAGCGCATGGGACAGGGGATTTCAAGAGACCCAGTACTTC,CSAWDRGFQETQYF,TRBV29-1,TRBJ2-5,many,TRBD1
TGCGCCAGCAGATCTCTCGGGACAGGAGACACCGGGGAGCTGTTTTTT,CASRSLGTGDTGELFF,TRBV5-1,TRBJ2-2,NA,TRBD1
TGTGCCATCAGTGGCGCTAGCGGAACAACAGATACGCAGTATTTT,CAISGASGTTDTQYF,TRBV10-3,TRBJ2-3,NA,TRBD2
TGCGCCAGCAGCCCCTTCCCGGGTAGCTACGAGCAGTACTTC,CASSPFPGSYEQYF,TRBV5-1,TRBJ2-7,many,NA
TGTGCCAGCAGCTTAGACGGTAATTCCTACGAGCAGTACTTC,CASSLDGNSYEQYF,TRBV7-2,TRBJ2-7,many,NA
TGCAGTGCTAGAGAAGCAGGGGGCGGAAGCTATGGCTACACCTTC,CSAREAGGGSYGYTF,TRBV20-1,TRBJ1-2,NA,TRBD1
TGCGCCAGCAGCTTGGGCAGAAGGGCCCAAGAGACCCAGTACTTC,CASSLGRRAQETQYF,TRBV5-1,TRBJ2-5,many,NA
TGTGCCAGCAGGGAGACAGGGGGGTCCACTGAAGCTTTCTTT,CASRETGGSTEAFF,TRBV28,TRBJ1-1,many,TRBD1
TGTGCCAGTGAGGAGGGGGCCGCGGAGCTGTTTTTT,CASEEGAAELFF,TRBV12-3/TRBV12-4,TRBJ2-2,NA,NA
TGTGCCAGCAGCGTAGGGGGCTATGGCTACACCTTC,CASSVGGYGYTF,TRBV9,TRBJ1-2,many,NA
TGTGCCAGCATAGCTACGGGACAGGGGGGGCAAGAGACCCAGTACTTC,CASIATGQGGQETQYF,TRBV5-6,TRBJ2-5,many,TRBD1
TGTGCCAGCAGCTTAGTGGGGGTGGGCTACACCTTC,CASSLVGVGYTF,TRBV7-2,TRBJ1-2,NA,NA
TGCAGCGTTGTTCCTGGGGGGGCCTGGCCCTACGAGCAGTACTTC,CSVVPGGAWPYEQYF,TRBV29-1,TRBJ2-7,many,NA
TGTGCCAGCAGCCAAATCCTGGGCGGGAAGGAAGAGACCCAGTACTTC,CASSQILGGKEETQYF,TRBV4-2,TRBJ2-5,many,NA
TGCAGTGCTGGGGCAGGGAATGTGCAGTACTTC,CSAGAGNVQYF,TRBV20-1,TRBJ2-7,many,NA
TGTGCCTCTGCTGAAGAGGAGGGCGGCTCACCAGATACGCAGTATTTT,CASAEEEGGSPDTQYF,TRBV7-9,TRBJ2-3,NA,NA
TGCAGTGCCACCTCTACATACAGGGGGAACTACGAGCAGTACTTC,CSATSTYRGNYEQYF,TRBV20-1,TRBJ2-7,few,TRBD1
TGTGCCAGCAGACGTAGCGGGACCGATGAGCAGTTCTTC,CASRRSGTDEQFF,TRBV27,TRBJ2-1,many,TRBD2
TGTGCCAGCAGCGTAAGGCTAGACTTCACAGATACGCAGTATTTT,CASSVRLDFTDTQYF,TRBV9,TRBJ2-3,many,NA
TGTGCCAGCAGCTTTAGGAGCGGGAGAGGCACAGATACGCAGTATTTT,CASSFRSGRGTDTQYF,TRBV7-2,TRBJ2-3,many,TRBD2
TGCGCCAGCAGCTTCGGTACCGGGACAGGTAGCACAGATACGCAGTATTTT,CASSFGTGTGSTDTQYF,TRBV5-1,TRBJ2-3,many,TRBD1
TGTGCCAGCAGCCGATCGTCTAGCGGGAGACAGGATACGCAGTATTTT,CASSRSSSGRQDTQYF,TRBV3-1,TRBJ2-3,many,TRBD2
TGTGCCATCAGTCAAACGGGACTAGCGGGAGGGGGCTCCTACAATGAGCAGTTCTTC,CAISQTGLAGGGSYNEQFF,TRBV10-3,TRBJ2-1,many,TRBD2
TGTGCCAGTAGTCCCCCGGGACAGGTCCATCAGCCCCAGCATTTT,CASSPPGQVHQPQHF,TRBV19,TRBJ1-5,many,TRBD1
TGTGCCAGCACCCTGACAGGGAATAGCAATCAGCCCCAGCATTTT,CASTLTGNSNQPQHF,TRBV7-2,TRBJ1-5,many,TRBD1
TGCGCCAGCAGCCAGGATCGTAGCGGTGCGAACACCGGGGAGCTGTTTTTT,CASSQDRSGANTGELFF,TRBV4-3,TRBJ2-2,many,NA
TGCGCCAGCAGCCCCCTGGGCCAAACAAGGGATGGCTACACCTTC,CASSPLGQTRDGYTF,TRBV5-1,TRBJ1-2,many,NA
TGTGCCACCAGCAAACCGCCAATGAACACTGAAGCTTTCTTT,CATSKPPMNTEAFF,TRBV15,TRBJ1-1,many,NA
TGTGCCAGCAGCTTCTGGGACACCTACAATGAGCAGTTCTTC,CASSFWDTYNEQFF,TRBV5-5,TRBJ2-1,many,NA
TGTGCCAGCAGCTTGGCCCGGGACGGGAGGACAGGGGGGCGAGGGCAGTTCTTC,CASSLARDGRTGGRGQFF,TRBV5-5,TRBJ2-1,many,TRBD1
TGTGCCAGCAGCCAAGTATACAATGAGCAGTTCTTC,CASSQVYNEQFF,TRBV3-1,TRBJ2-1,NA,NA
TGTGCCAGCAGCGGGGCGGGACTAGCGGTCCCAGATACGCAGTATTTT,CASSGAGLAVPDTQYF,TRBV4-2,TRBJ2-3,NA,TRBD2
TGTGCCAGCTCGCGACTAGCGGCAAACACCGGGGAGCTGTTTTTT,CASSRLAANTGELFF,TRBV18,TRBJ2-2,many,TRBD2
TGTGCCAGCAGTTCCGGGACACAAGATCTTGGAGAGACCCAGTACTTC,CASSSGTQDLGETQYF,TRBV12-3/TRBV12-4,TRBJ2-5,many,NA
TGTGCCAGCAGTTTTAAGAGGGCCGGGGAGCTGTTTTTT,CASSFKRAGELFF,TRBV12-3/TRBV12-4,TRBJ2-2,many,NA
TGTGCCAGCAGCTTTGGACTAGTCGCAGATACGCAGTATTTT,CASSFGLVADTQYF,TRBV3-1,TRBJ2-3,many,TRBD2
TGTGCCAGCAGTCCGACAGGGGGTAAATGGGGCTACACCTTC,CASSPTGGKWGYTF,TRBV27,TRBJ1-2,NA,TRBD1
TGTGCCAGCACCAGCCAGTATGGAACCAAAAACATTCAGTACTTC,CASTSQYGTKNIQYF,TRBV3-1,TRBJ2-4,NA,NA
TGTGCCAGCAGTCGAGAGAGGGGCGAGGAAAAACTGTTTTTT,CASSRERGEEKLFF,TRBV28,TRBJ1-4,many,NA
TGCGCCAGCAGCGTACCGGGACTAGCGGGAGGGGGATACAATGAGCAGTTCTTC,CASSVPGLAGGGYNEQFF,TRBV5-1,TRBJ2-1,many,TRBD2
TGTGCCAGCAGCTTAGAAGTTTGGCTAGCGAGCAATGAGCAGTTCTTC,CASSLEVWLASNEQFF,TRBV7-2,TRBJ2-1,many,NA
TGCAGCGCTGGACTAGCGGGAGGCAATGAGCAGTTCTTC,CSAGLAGGNEQFF,TRBV29-1,TRBJ2-1,many,TRBD2
TGTGCCAGCAGTTTCCCGCTAGCGGGTAGTCGCTCCTACAATGAGCAGTTCTTC,CASSFPLAGSRSYNEQFF,TRBV28,TRBJ2-1,many,TRBD2
TGTGCCAGCTCAGCTATCCGGGACAACCACTCTGGAAACACCATATATTTT,CASSAIRDNHSGNTIYF,TRBV18,TRBJ1-3,many,NA
TGTGCCAGCAGTTTTCGCCTAGTCACCTCCTACGAGCAGTACTTC,CASSFRLVTSYEQYF,TRBV28,TRBJ2-7,NA,NA
TGCGCCAGCAGTTTTCCGGGAGAGGGCTACGAGCAGTACTTC,CASSFPGEGYEQYF,TRBV5-1,TRBJ2-7,many,NA
TGCGCCAGCAGCCAAAGACTAGCGCGGGAGCAGTACTTC,CASSQRLAREQYF,TRBV4-3,TRBJ2-7,NA,TRBD2
TGTGCCACCAGCAGAGGACACTTATCTGGAAACACCATATATTTT,CATSRGHLSGNTIYF,TRBV15,TRBJ1-3,many,NA
TGTGCCATCAGTGCAGGGGGCCACGAGCAGTACTTC,CAISAGGHEQYF,TRBV10-3,TRBJ2-7,many,TRBD1